This T cell receptor (beta chain) was sequenced for a study of response to subunit inactivated influenza vaccine. TCRdb independently ran MiXCR on the RT-PCR reads; one entry per CDR3 protein. The sample records about 500,000 distinct CDR3 sequences, approximately 15% being singletons. General study points: It was suggested by the authors that few new T cells are recruited by each seasonal influenza vaccination.

This clonotype has a handful of counts. Its specificity is unknown. This CDR3 has 15 residues. Germline CDR1 reads SGHRS; CDR2 reads YFSETQ. Trimming took 0 bases from V and 0 from J, leaving 9 bases between them. The chain carries TRBV5-1 and TRBJ1-1; D unresolved. Here the sequenced sample was CD4+ T cells sorted from PBMCs, taken around 25 months after vaccination. This clonotype originated in a man aged 50 to 75 who received an inactivated influenza vaccine. The CDR3 region is CASSLVHPMNTEAFF. The DNA of the CDR3 is TGCGCCAGCAGCTTGGTGCATCCGATGAACACTGAAGCTTTCTTT.